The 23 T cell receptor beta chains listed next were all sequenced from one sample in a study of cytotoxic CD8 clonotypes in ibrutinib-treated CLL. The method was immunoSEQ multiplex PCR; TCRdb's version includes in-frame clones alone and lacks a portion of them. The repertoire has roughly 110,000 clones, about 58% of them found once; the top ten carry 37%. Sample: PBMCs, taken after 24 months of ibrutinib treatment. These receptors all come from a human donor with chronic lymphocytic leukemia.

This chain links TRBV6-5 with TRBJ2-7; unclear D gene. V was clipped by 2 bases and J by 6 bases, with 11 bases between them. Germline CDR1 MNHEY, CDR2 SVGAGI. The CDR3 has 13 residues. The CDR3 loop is CASSYAGPLEQYF. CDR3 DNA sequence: TGTGCCAGCAGTTACGCAGGCCCCCTCGAGCAGTACTTC.

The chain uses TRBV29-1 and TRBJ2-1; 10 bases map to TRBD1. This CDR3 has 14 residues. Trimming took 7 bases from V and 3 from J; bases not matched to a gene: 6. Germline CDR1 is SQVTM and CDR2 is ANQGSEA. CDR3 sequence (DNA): TGCAGCGCTGGACAGGGGGTTCGCTACAATGAGCAGTTCTTC. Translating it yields CSAGQGVRYNEQFF.

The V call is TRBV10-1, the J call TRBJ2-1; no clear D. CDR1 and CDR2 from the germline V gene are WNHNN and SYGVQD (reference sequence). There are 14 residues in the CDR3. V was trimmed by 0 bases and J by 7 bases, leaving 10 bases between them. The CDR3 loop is CASSESSQRNEQFF. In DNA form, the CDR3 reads TGCGCCAGCAGTGAGTCCAGCCAGAGAAATGAGCAGTTCTTC.

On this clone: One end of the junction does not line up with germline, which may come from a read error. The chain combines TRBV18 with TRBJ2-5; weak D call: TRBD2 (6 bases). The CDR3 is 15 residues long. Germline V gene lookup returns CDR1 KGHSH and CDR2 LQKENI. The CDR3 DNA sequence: TGTGCCAGCTCACCCGGGAGTGAGGCCCAAGGGACCCAGTACTTC. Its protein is CASSPGSEAQGTQYF.

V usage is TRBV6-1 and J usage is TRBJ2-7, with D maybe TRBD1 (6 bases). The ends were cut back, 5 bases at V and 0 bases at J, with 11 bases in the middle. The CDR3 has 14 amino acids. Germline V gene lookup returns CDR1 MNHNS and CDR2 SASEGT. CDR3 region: CASSRQVSSYEQYF. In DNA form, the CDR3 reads TGTGCCAGCAGTCGACAGGTGAGCTCCTACGAGCAGTACTTC.

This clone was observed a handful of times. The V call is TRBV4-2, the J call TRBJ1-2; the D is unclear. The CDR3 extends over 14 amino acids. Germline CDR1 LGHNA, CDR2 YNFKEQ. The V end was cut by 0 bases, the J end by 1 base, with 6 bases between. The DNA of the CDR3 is TGTGCCAGCAGCCAAGATAAAGATAACTATGGCTACACCTTC. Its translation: CASSQDKDNYGYTF.

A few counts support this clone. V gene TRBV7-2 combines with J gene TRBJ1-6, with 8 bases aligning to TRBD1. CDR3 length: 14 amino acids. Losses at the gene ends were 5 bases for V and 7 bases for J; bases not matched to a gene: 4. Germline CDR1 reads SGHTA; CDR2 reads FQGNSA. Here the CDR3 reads CASSPQGDNSPLHF. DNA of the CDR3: TGTGCCAGCAGCCCACAGGGGGACAATTCACCCCTCCACTTT.

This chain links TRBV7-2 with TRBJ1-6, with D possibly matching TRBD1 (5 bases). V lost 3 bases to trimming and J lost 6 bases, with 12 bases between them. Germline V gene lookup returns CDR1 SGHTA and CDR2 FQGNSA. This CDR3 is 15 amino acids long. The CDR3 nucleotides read TGTGCCAGCAGCTTGGGGCCCACTGGTAATTCACCCCTCCACTTT. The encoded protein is CASSLGPTGNSPLHF.

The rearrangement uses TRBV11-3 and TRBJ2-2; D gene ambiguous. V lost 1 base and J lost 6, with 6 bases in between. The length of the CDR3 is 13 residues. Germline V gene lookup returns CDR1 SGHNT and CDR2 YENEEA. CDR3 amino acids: CASSLVWPGELFF. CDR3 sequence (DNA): TGTGCCAGCAGCTTAGTGTGGCCCGGGGAGCTGTTTTTT.

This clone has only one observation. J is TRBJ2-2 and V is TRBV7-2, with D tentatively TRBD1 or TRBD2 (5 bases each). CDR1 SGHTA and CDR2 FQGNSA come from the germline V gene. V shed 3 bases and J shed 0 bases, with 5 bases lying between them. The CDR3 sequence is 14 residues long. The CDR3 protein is CASSLGANTGELFF. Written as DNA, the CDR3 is TGTGCCAGCAGCTTGGGGGCGAACACCGGGGAGCTGTTTTTT.

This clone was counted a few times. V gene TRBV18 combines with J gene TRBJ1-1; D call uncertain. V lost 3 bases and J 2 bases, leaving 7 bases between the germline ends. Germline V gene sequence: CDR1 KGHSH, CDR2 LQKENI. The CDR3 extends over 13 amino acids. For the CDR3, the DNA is TGTGCCAGCTCACCGTCAGAAAACACTGAAGCTTTCTTT. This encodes CASSPSENTEAFF.

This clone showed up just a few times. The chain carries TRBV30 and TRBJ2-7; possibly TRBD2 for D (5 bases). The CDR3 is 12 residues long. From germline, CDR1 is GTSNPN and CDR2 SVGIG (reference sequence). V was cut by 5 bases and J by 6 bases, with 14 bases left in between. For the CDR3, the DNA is TGTGCCTGGGAACCGGGAACCGTCGAGCAGTACTTC. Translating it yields CAWEPGTVEQYF.

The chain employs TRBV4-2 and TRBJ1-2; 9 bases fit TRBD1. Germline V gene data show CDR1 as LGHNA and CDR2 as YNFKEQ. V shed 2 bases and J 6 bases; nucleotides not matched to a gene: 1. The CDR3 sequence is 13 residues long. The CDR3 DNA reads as TGTGCCAGCAGCCAACGGACAGGGGATGGCTACACCTTC. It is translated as CASSQRTGDGYTF.

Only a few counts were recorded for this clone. CDR3 bases: TGCGCCAGCAGCCAACAGCAGGACAGCCCCTACGAGCAGTACTTC. Translated, it gives CASSQQQDSPYEQYF. The chain carries TRBV4-3 and TRBJ2-7; possibly TRBD1 for D (6 bases). Trimming pared 2 bases from V and 2 bases from J, leaving 13 bases between. This CDR3 is built from 15 residues. Per the germline V gene, CDR1 is LGHNA and CDR2 is YSLEER.

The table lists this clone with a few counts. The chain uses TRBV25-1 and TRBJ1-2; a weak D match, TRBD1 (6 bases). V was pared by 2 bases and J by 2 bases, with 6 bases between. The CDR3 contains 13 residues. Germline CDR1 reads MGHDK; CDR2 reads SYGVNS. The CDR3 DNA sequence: TGTGCCAGCAGTGAACAGGGGAACTATGGCTACACCTTC. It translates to CASSEQGNYGYTF.

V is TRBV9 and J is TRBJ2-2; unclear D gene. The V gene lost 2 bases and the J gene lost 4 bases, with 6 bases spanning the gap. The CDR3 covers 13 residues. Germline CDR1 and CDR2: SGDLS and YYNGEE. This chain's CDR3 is CASSVSSTGELFF. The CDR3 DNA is TGTGCCAGCAGCGTCTCGTCCACCGGGGAGCTGTTTTTT.

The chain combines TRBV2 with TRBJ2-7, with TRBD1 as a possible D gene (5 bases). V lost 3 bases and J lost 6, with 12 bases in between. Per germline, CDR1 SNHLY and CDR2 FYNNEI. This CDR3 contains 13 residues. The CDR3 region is CASSDGRVSEQYF. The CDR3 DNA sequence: TGTGCCAGCAGTGACGGCAGGGTCAGCGAGCAGTACTTC.

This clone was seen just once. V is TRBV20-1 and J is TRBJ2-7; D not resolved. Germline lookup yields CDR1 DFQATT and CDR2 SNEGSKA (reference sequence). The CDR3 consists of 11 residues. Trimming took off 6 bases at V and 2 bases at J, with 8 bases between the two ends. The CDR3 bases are TGCAGTGCCCGGATCACCTACGAGCAGTACTTC. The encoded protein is CSARITYEQYF.

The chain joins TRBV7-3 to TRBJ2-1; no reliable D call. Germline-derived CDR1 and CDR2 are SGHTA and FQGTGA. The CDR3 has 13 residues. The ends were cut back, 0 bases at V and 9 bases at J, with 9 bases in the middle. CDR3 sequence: CASSLTPRLEQFF. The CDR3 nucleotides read TGTGCCAGCAGCTTAACGCCTCGACTTGAGCAGTTCTTC.

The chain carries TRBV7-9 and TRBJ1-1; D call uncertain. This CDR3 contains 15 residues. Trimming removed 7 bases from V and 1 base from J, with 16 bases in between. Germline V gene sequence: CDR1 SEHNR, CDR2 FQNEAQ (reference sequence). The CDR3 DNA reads TGTGCCAGCACTCTAGGAGGTGGCACGAACACTGAAGCTTTCTTT. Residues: CASTLGGGTNTEAFF.

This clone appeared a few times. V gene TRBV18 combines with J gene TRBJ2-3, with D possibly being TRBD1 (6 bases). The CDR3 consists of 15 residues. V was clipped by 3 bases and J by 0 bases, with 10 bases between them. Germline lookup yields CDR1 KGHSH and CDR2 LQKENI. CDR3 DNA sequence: TGTGCCAGCTCACCCTCGACAGGAAGCACAGATACGCAGTATTTT. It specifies CASSPSTGSTDTQYF.

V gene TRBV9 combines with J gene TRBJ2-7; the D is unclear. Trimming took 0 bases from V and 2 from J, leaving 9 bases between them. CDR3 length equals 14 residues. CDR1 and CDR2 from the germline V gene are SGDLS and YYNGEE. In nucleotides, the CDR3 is TGTGCCAGCAGCGTAGGCGCCAAGCCCTACGAGCAGTACTTC. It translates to CASSVGAKPYEQYF.

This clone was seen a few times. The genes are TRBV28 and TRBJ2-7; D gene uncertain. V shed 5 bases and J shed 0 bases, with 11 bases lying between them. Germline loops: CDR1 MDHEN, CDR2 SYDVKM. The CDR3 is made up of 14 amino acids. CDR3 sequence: CASSLPTPSYEQYF. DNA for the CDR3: TGTGCCAGCAGTCTTCCGACGCCCTCCTACGAGCAGTACTTC.